The sequence of this T cell receptor (beta chain) was determined in a study of CD8 T cells in Susac syndrome. About the study: Within the group of sequenced Susac syndrome patients, roughly six had active disease and about 8 were in remission. Intravenous immunoglobulin alone or corticosteroids were being given to patients with Susac syndrome at blood draw, unless they were therapy-naive.

A quantity of about 0.5 to 1 ug RNA underwent reverse transcription using random hexamers. One entry per CDR3 protein, called by TCRdb with MiXCR from the immunoSEQ multiplex PCR reads. Of 150,000 to 180,000 distinct CDR3 sequences listed, roughly 95% were seen once; the top ten hold 0.15% to 0.2%. The sequence was collected from a human donor with Susac syndrome. Sequencing used CD4+ T cells from PBMCs.

The CDR3 sequence is CSALSPATAENTIYF. The CDR3 nucleotides read TGCAGCGCCCTGTCTCCCGCAACGGCGGAAAACACCATATATTTT. The J gene is TRBJ1-3, the V gene TRBV29-1; D not resolved. Trimming took 7 bases from V and 6 from J, leaving 22 bases between them. This CDR3 spans 15 amino acids. Per germline, CDR1 SQVTM and CDR2 ANQGSEA. The entire variable domain, with the rest obtained from reference TRBV29-1 and TRBJ1-3, is as follows: SAVISQKPSRDICQRGTSLTIQCQVDSQVTMMFWYRQQPGQSLTLIATANQGSEATYESGFVIDKFPISRPNLTFSTLTVSNMSPEDSSIYLCSALSPATAENTIYFGEGSWLTVV.